Below are 7 T cell receptor beta chains sequenced from a single sample in a study of blood T cell repertoires in COVID-19. Produced via immunoSEQ multiplex PCR; TCRdb's table is partial and in-frame only. The sample holds approximately 120,000 clones, roughly 89% seen once. What was sequenced was peripheral blood. These receptors originate from a human donor with acute or convalescent COVID-19. The donor label of this sample is uncertain.

The rearrangement uses TRBV5-1 and TRBJ2-1, with 8 bases identical to TRBD2. Germline V lookup: CDR1 SGHRS, CDR2 YFSETQ. The V and J ends lost 4 bases and 7 bases, in that order; junction bases with no gene match: 10. This CDR3 has 15 amino acids. CDR3 protein: CASSTQAGVANEQFF. The CDR3 DNA reads TGCGCCAGCAGCACCCAAGCGGGAGTGGCGAATGAGCAGTTCTTC.

This clone was picked up one time. The J gene is TRBJ2-1, the V gene TRBV7-8, with a weak D call TRBD2 (5 bases). CDR3 length: 18 amino acids. CDR1 SGHVS and CDR2 FQNEAQ come from the germline V gene. V was trimmed by 1 base and J by 1 base, leaving 17 bases between them. As DNA, the CDR3 is TGTGCCAGCAGCTTAGAAAGGGAGAGGAGGTTATCCTACAATGAGCAGTTCTTC. This translates into CASSLERERRLSYNEQFF.

The CDR3 coding sequence is TGTGCCTGGAGTCTCCGAAGCGGGAGGTTGTACGAGCAGTACTTC. It encodes CAWSLRSGRLYEQYF. The rearrangement links TRBV30 to TRBJ2-7; 9 bases match TRBD2. CDR3 size: 15 residues. CDR1 is GTSNPN, CDR2 SVGIG, per germline (reference sequence). V trimming: 2 bases; J trimming: 4 bases; junction bases outside the gene matches: 9. Based on the CDR3 plus reference TRBV30 and TRBJ2-7, the full variable domain is SQTIHQWPATLVQPVGSPLSLECTVEGTSNPNLYWYRQAAGRGLQLLFYSVGIGQISSEVPQNLSASRPQDRQFILSSKKLLLSDSGFYLCAWSLRSGRLYEQYFGPGTRLTVT.

In its sample, this clone was seen once. The V and J genes are TRBV18 and TRBJ1-3, with 9 nucleotides matching TRBD1. V lost 4 bases, J lost 0 bases, and 1 base stayed unmatched. Germline V gives CDR1 KGHSH, CDR2 LQKENI. The CDR3 loop spans 15 amino acids. CDR3 in amino acids: CASSRDRDSGNTIYF. As DNA, the CDR3 is TGTGCCAGCTCACGGGACAGGGACTCTGGAAACACCATATATTTT.

V usage is TRBV18 and J usage is TRBJ2-1; perhaps TRBD2 as D (7 bases). Trimming pared 4 bases from V and 8 bases from J, leaving 21 bases between. The CDR3 contains 16 residues. CDR1 is KGHSH, CDR2 LQKENI, per germline. CDR3 residues: CASSLGGAGAGDEQFF. The CDR3 nucleotides are TGTGCCAGCTCACTTGGGGGCGCGGGGGCCGGGGATGAGCAGTTCTTC.

The chain joins TRBV2 to TRBJ1-2, with 10 bases aligning to TRBD1. CDR3 length: 13 amino acids. V lost 6 bases to trimming and J lost 6 bases; unmatched junction nucleotides: 4. Germline V gene data show CDR1 as SNHLY and CDR2 as FYNNEI. CDR3 residues: CASRWTGGDGYTF. CDR3 DNA: TGTGCCAGCAGATGGACAGGGGGTGATGGCTACACCTTC.

CDR3 residues: CASSPTSGSTDTQYF. Written as DNA, the CDR3 is TGTGCCAGCAGCCCAACTAGCGGGAGTACAGATACGCAGTATTTT. The rearrangement uses TRBV3-1 (or the pseudogene TRBV3-2) and TRBJ2-3; 11 bases map to TRBD2. Germline V gene sequence: CDR1 LGHDT, CDR2 YNNKEL (reference sequence). The CDR3 loop spans 15 amino acids. J lost 3 bases, V lost 4 bases, and 3 bases had no gene match.